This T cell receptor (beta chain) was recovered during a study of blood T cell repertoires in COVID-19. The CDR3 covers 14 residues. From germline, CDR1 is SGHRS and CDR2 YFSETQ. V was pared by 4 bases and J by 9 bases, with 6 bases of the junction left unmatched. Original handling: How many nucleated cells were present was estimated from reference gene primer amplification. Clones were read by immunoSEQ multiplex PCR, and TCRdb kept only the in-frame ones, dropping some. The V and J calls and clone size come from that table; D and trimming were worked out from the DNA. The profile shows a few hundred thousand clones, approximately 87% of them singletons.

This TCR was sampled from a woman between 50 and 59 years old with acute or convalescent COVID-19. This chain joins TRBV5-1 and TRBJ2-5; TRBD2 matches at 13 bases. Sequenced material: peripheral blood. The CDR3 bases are TGCGCCAGCAGCGGAGGGACTAGCGGGGAGGCCCAGTACTTC. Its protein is CASSGGTSGEAQYF.